This paragraph reports one T cell receptor beta chain. Its antigen remains unknown. These data belong to a study of cytomegalovirus exposure and HLA in healthy donors. Across the study: A later analysis reported the roughly 120 validation repertoires used the same platform as the 500 to 800 first-cohort repertoires.

The donors were members of the approximately 130-subject validation cohort (separate from the roughly 700-subject first cohort). With 2 bases clipped from V and 6 bases from J, the junction kept 2 bases outside the gene matches. This CDR3 comprises 15 residues. The germline gives CDR1 MNHEY, CDR2 SMNVEV (reference sequence). Findings and caveats of the study: Reportedly, cytomegalovirus status was diagnosed with high sensitivity and specificity. Among TCR sequences, most were rare, though some public TCRs appeared in many donors.

The method was immunoSEQ multiplex PCR; TCRdb's version includes in-frame clones alone and lacks a portion of them. The sample shows about 130,000 clones, roughly 87% of them seen only once. The origin of this receptor is a woman aged 18 to 35 in good health and CMV-seropositive. The rearrangement uses TRBV27 and TRBJ1-5; 12 nucleotides match TRBD1. The sequenced material came from PBMCs. CDR3 bases: TGTGCCAGCAGTTTAGGGACAGGGGGCGGTCAGCCCCAGCATTTT. It yields the protein CASSLGTGGGQPQHF.